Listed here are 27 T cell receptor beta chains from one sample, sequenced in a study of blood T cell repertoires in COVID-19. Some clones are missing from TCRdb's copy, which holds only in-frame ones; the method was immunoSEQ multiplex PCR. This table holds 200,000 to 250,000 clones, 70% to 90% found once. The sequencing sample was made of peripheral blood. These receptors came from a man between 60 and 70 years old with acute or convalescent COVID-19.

The CDR3 DNA reads TGTGCCAGCAGCCCCCACCGGGACAGGTCCGACGAGCAGTACTTC. Its translation: CASSPHRDRSDEQYF. The chain couples TRBV3-1 (or the pseudogene TRBV3-2) to TRBJ2-7, with 8 bases aligning to TRBD1. The CDR3 runs to 15 residues. The junction had 10 bases not matched to a gene; V was cut back by 4 bases and J by 5 bases. Germline V gene lookup returns CDR1 LGHDT and CDR2 YNNKEL (reference sequence).

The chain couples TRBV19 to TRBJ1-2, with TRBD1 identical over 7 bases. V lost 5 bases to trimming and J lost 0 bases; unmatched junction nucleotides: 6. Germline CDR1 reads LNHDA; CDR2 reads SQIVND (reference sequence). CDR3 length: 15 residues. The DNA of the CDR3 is TGTGCCAGTAGTGACTCAGGGGGTTCTAACTATGGCTACACCTTC. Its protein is CASSDSGGSNYGYTF.

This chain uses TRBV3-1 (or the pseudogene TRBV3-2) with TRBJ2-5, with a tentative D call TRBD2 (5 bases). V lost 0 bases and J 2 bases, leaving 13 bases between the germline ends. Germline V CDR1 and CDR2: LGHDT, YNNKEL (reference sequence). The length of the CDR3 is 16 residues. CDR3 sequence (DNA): TGTGCCAGCAGCCAAGATCGAGCGGCAGTACAAGAGACCCAGTACTTC. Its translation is CASSQDRAAVQETQYF.

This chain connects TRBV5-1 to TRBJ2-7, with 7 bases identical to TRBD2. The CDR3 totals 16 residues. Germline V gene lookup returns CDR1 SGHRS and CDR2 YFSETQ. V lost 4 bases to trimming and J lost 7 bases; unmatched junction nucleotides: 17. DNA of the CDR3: TGCGCCAGCAGCACCGCCGGGGCGGGGGACCAAGGGGAGCAGTACTTC. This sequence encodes CASSTAGAGDQGEQYF. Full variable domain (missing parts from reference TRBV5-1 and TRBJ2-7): KAGVTQTPRYLIKTRGQQVTLSCSPISGHRSVSWYQQTPGQGLQFLFEYFSETQRNKGNFPGRFSGRQFSNSRSEMNVSTLELGDSALYLCASSTAGAGDQGEQYFGPGTRLTVT.

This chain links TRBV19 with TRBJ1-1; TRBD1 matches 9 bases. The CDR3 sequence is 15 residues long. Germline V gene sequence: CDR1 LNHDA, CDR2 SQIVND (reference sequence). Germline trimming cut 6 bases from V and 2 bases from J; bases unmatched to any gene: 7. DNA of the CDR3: TGTGCCAGTAGGGACAGGGGAGGAAAAAACACTGAAGCTTTCTTT. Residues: CASRDRGGKNTEAFF. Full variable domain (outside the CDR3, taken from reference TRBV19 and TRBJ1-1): DGGITQSPKYLFRKEGQNVTLSCEQNLNHDAMYWYRQDPGQGLRLIYYSQIVNDFQKGDIAEGYSVSREKKESFPLTVTSAQKNPTAFYLCASRDRGGKNTEAFFGQGTRLTVV.

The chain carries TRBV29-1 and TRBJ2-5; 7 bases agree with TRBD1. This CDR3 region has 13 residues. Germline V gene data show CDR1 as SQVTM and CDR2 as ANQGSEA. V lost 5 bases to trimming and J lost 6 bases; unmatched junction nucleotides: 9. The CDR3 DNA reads TGCAGCGTTACTGGGACAGTTTGGCAGACCCAGTACTTC. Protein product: CSVTGTVWQTQYF.

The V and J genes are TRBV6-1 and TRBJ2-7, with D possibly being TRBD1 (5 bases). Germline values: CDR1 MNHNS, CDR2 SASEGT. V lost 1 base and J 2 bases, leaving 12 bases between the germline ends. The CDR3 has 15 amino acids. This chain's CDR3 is CASSEGIRGPYEQYF. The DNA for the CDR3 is TGTGCCAGCAGTGAAGGGATAAGGGGCCCCTACGAGCAGTACTTC.

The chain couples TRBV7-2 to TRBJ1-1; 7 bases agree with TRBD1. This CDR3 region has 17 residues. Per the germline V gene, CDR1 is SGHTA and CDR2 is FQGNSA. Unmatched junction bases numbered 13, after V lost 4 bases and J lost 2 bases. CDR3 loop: CASSSVARQGGNTEAFF. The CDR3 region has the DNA TGTGCCAGCAGCTCCGTGGCCCGACAGGGAGGAAACACTGAAGCTTTCTTT. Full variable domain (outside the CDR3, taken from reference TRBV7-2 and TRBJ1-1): GAGVSQSPSNKVTEKGKDVELRCDPISGHTALYWYRQSLGQGLEFLIYFQGNSAPDKSGLPSDRFSAERTGGSVSTLTIQRTQQEDSAVYLCASSSVARQGGNTEAFFGQGTRLTVV.

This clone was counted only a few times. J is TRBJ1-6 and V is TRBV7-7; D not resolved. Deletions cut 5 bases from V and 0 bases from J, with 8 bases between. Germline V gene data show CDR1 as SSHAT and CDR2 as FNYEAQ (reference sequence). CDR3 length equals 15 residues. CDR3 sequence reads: CASSRSSSYNSPLHF. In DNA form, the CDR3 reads TGTGCCAGCAGCCGGTCAAGCTCCTATAATTCACCCCTCCACTTT.

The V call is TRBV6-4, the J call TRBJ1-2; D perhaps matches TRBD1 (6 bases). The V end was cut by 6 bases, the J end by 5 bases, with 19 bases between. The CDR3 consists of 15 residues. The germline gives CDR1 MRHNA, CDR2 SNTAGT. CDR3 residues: CASSPGQGSQYGYTF. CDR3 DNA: TGTGCCAGCAGCCCCGGGCAGGGGTCTCAGTATGGCTACACCTTC.

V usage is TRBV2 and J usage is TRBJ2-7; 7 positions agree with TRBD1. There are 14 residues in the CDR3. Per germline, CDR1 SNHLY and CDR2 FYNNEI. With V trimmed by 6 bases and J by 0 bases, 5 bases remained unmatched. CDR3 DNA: TGTGCCAGCAGGGTGGACAGGAGCTCCTACGAGCAGTACTTC. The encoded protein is CASRVDRSSYEQYF.

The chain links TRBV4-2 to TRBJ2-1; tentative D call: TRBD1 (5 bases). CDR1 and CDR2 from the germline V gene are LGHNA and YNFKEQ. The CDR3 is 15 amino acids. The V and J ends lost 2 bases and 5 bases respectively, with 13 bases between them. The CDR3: CASSQTDQGNNEQFF. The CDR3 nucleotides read TGTGCCAGCAGCCAAACGGACCAGGGCAACAATGAGCAGTTCTTC.

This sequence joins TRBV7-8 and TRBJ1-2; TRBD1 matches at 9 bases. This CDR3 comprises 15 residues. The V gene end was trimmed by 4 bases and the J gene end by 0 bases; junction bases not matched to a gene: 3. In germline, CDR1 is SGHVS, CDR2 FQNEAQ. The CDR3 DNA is TGTGCCAGCAGCTCACAGGGGGCAACTAACTATGGCTACACCTTC. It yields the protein CASSSQGATNYGYTF.

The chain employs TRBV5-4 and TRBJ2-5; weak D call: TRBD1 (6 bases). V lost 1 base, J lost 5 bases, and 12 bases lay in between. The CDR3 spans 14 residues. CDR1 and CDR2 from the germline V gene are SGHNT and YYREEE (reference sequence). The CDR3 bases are TGTGCCAGCAGCTTGAGGGGGTCCGGGGAGACCCAGTACTTC. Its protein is CASSLRGSGETQYF.

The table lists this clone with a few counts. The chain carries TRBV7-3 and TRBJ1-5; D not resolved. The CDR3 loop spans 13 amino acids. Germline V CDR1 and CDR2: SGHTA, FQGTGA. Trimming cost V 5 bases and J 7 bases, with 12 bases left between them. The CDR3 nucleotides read TGTGCCAGCAGCGCGGGCAAAGGGCAGCCCCAGCATTTT. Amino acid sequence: CASSAGKGQPQHF.

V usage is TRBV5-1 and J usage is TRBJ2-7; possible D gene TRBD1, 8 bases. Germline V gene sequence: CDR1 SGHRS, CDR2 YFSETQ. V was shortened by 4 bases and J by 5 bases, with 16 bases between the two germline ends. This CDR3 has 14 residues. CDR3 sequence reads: CASSPTTGGDEQYF. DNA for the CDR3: TGCGCCAGCAGCCCTACTACAGGGGGGGACGAGCAGTACTTC.

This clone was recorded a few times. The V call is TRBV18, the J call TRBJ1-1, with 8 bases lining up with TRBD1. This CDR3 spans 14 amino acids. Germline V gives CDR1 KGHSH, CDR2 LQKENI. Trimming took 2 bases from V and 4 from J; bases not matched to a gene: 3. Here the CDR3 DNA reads TGTGCCAGCTCACCAAGACAGGGGAGCACTGAAGCTTTCTTT. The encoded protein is CASSPRQGSTEAFF.

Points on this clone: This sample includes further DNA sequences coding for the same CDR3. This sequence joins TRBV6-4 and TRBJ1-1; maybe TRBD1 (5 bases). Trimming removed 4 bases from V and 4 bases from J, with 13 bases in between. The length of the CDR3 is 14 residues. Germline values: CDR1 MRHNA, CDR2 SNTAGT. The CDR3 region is CASSVTGGSTEAFF. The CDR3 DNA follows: TGTGCCAGCAGTGTCACAGGCGGGAGCACTGAAGCTTTCTTT.

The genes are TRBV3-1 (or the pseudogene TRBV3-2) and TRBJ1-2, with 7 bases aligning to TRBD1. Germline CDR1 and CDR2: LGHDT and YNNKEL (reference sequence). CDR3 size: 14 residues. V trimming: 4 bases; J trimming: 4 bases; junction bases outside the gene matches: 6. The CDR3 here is CASSPNRDSYGYTF. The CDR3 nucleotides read TGTGCCAGCAGCCCGAATCGGGACAGCTATGGCTACACCTTC.

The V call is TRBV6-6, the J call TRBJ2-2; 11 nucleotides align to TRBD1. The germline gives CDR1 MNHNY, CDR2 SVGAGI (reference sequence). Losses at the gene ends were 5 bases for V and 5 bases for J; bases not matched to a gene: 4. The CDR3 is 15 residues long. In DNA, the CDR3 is TGTGCCAGCAGTGGGGGGACAGGGGGTACCGGGGAGCTGTTTTTT. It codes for CASSGGTGGTGELFF.

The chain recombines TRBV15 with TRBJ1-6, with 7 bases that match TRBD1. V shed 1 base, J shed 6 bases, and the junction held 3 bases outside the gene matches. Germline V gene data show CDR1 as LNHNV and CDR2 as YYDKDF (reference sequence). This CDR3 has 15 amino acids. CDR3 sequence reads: CATSRGNRGNSPLHF. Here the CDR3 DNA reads TGTGCCACCAGCAGAGGAAACAGGGGTAATTCACCCCTCCACTTT.

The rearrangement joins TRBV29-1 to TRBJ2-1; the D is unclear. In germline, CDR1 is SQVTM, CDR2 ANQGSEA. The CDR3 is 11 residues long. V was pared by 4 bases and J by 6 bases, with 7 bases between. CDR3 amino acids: CSVAQSNEQFF. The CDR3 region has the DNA TGCAGCGTTGCACAGTCCAATGAGCAGTTCTTC.

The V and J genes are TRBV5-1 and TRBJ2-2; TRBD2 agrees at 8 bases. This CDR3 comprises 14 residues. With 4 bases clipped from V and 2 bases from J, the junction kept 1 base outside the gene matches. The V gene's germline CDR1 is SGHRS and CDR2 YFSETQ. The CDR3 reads CASSREGNTGELFF. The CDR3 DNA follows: TGCGCCAGCAGCCGGGAGGGTAACACCGGGGAGCTGTTTTTT.

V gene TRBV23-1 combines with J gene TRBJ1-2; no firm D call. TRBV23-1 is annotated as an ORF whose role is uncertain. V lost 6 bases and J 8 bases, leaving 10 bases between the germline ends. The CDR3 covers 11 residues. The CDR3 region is CASRALRGYTF. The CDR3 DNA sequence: TGCGCCAGCAGGGCCTTACGAGGCTACACCTTC.

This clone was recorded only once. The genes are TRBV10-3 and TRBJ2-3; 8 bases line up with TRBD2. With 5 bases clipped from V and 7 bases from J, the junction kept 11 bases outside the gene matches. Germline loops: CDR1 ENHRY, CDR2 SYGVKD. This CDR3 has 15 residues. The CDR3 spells CAISTAGATGNTQYF. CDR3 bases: TGTGCCATCAGTACAGCGGGGGCCACAGGTAATACGCAGTATTTT.

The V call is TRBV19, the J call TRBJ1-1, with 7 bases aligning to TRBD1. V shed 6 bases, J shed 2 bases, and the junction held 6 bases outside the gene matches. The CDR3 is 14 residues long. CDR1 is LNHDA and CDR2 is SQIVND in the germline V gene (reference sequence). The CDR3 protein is CASRTQGTNTEAFF. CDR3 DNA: TGTGCCAGTAGAACACAGGGGACTAACACTGAAGCTTTCTTT.

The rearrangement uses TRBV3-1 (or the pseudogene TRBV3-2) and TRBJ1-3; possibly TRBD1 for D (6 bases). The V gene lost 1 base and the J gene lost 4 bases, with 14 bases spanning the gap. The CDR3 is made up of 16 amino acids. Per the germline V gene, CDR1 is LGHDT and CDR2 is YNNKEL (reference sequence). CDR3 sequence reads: CASSQGNSGAGNTIYF. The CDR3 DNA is TGTGCCAGCAGCCAAGGGAATTCAGGGGCCGGAAACACCATATATTTT.